This TCR beta chain was sequenced during a study of T cells in narcolepsy. Study findings and constraints: Autoreactive HCRT-specific and TRIB2-specific clonotypes were marked in same-patient CSF-versus-blood CD4+ comparisons.

This clone has just a few counts. Its antigen is still unknown. Profiling relied on immunoSEQ multiplex PCR, and the TCRdb table lists in-frame clones only, not all of them. The data show approximately 31,000 clones, approximately 84% seen once. Per germline, CDR1 SNHLY and CDR2 FYNNEI. V lost 4 bases, J lost 4 bases, and 2 bases lay in between. CDR3 length: 10 amino acids. The sequence was collected from a human donor with narcolepsy. The V and J genes are TRBV2 and TRBJ2-7; no reliable D call. The sequenced sample consisted of CD45RA- memory CD4+ T cells from PBMCs. The CDR3 nucleotides read TGTGCCAGCAGTGGGTACGAGCAGTACTTC. Translation gives CASSGYEQYF.